Here is one TCR beta chain with its context. What it recognizes is unknown. A second PCR of 7 to 11 cycles used a sample-barcoded 5' primer and a J-beta primer mix. Paired-end reads containing CDR3 totaled no fewer than 3 million for each sample. TCRdb reanalysed the 5' RACE reads using MiXCR and keeps one entry per CDR3 protein. The data show 700,000 or so distinct CDR3 sequences, around 43% seen once. The sample is drawn from a study of blood T cells in healthy people across ages. Findings of the study overall: Relative to aged donors, long-lived donors carried more naive CD4+ cells and displayed higher diversity.

The CDR3 totals 17 residues. Germline CDR1 and CDR2: SGHVS and FNYEAQ. With 1 base clipped from V and 5 bases from J, the junction kept 9 bases outside the gene matches. V gene TRBV7-6 combines with J gene TRBJ2-1, with TRBD2 identical over 9 bases. The receptor was isolated from an elderly man in good health. Input material: blood. The CDR3 nucleotides are TGTGCCAGCAGCTTAGTCGTAGCGGGAGTGACCAACAATGAGCAGTTCTTC. This encodes CASSLVVAGVTNNEQFF. Filled out from reference TRBV7-6 and TRBJ2-1, the complete variable domain reads GAGVSQSPRYKVTKRGQDVALRCDPISGHVSLYWYRQALGQGPEFLTYFNYEAQQDKSGLPNDRFSAERPEGSISTLTIQRTEQRDSAMYRCASSLVVAGVTNNEQFFGPGTRLTVL.